Only a few counts were recorded for the clone carrying this T cell receptor beta chain. Construction of the TCR beta libraries employed iRepertoire HTBI primers in conjunction with Arm-PCR of CDR3 regions. Each CDR3 protein is one row after TCRdb ran MiXCR on the multiplex PCR reads. The data show 450,000 or so distinct CDR3 sequences, with more than 20% seen just once and 7.8% held by the top ten. Time point: persistent/refractory GD, antithyroid drugs over 5 years with positive TRAb. With RNA extracted from PBMCs as input, the TCR library was made. American Thyroid Association guidelines defined Graves' disease diagnosis. It was an endocrinology department in Xi'an, China, that provided the patients. With EDTA tubes as the receptacles, approximately 10 milliliters of peripheral blood were drawn. This specimen belongs to a study of regulatory T cells in long-lasting Graves disease. Study-wide context: Persistence in Graves' disease required over 5 years of antithyroid drugs plus positive TSH receptor antibodies.

Germline assignment: CDR1 KGHDR and CDR2 SFDVKD. V shed 4 bases and J 1 base; nucleotides not matched to a gene: 3. CDR3 length: 15 amino acids. Here the sequenced sample was peripheral blood mononuclear cells (PBMCs), taken when the disease was refractory, from a patient treated with antithyroid drugs. The V gene is TRBV24-1, the J gene TRBJ2-3; 8 positions agree with TRBD1. The TCR comes from a female donor with Graves disease. The CDR3 reads CATSDSGQGTDTQYF. As DNA, the CDR3 is TGTGCCACCAGTGACTCGGGACAGGGCACAGATACGCAGTATTTT.